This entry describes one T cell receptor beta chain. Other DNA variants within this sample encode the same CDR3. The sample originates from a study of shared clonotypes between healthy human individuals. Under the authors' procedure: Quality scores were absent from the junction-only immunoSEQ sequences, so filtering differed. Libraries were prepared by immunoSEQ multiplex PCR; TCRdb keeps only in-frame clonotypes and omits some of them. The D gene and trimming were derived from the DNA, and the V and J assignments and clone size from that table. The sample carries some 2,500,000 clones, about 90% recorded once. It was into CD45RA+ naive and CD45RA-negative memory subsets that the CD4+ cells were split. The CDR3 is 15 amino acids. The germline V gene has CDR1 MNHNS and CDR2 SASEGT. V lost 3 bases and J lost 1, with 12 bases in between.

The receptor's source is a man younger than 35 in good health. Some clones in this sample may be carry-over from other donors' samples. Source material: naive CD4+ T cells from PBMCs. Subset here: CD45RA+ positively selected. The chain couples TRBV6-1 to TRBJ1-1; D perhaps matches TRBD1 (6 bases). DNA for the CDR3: TGTGCCAGCAGTGAGGGGGGCAGGCGGAACACTGAAGCTTTCTTT. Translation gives CASSEGGRRNTEAFF.